This T cell receptor beta chain appears in the sequencing data of a study of blood T cell repertoires in COVID-19. Study information: PBMCs, B-cell-depleted T cells, or T cells were the source of the cDNA or gDNA that made up the material.

Trimming at V came to 6 bases and at J to 2 bases, leaving 3 bases not matched to a gene. The CDR3 extends over 13 amino acids. Profiled with immunoSEQ multiplex PCR; TCRdb holds only in-frame clones, not every one. The table records around 180,000 clones, about 85% of them present only once. Sample: peripheral blood. The clonotype was recovered from a woman in her twenties or thirties with active or convalescent COVID-19. The rearrangement uses TRBV12-3 or TRBV12-4 and TRBJ1-2; the match to TRBD1 covers 7 bases. The CDR3 reads CASRPTGNYGYTF. CDR3 bases: TGTGCCAGCAGGCCGACAGGGAACTATGGCTACACCTTC.